This T cell receptor beta chain was found in a study of OX40 agonist ivuxolimab in advanced cancers. Study in general: Across the patients, intravenous ivuxolimab was delivered every 2 weeks at 0.01 to 10 mg/kg. Of mixed ages from about 23 to 90 and averaging about 56 years, the group was 65% to 85% male. Past anti-PD-1, anti-PD-L1 or anti-CTLA-4 therapy was accepted, and roughly 40% had received some.

Clones were sequenced by immunoSEQ multiplex PCR, and TCRdb holds only the in-frame ones, with some missing. Here the sample spans about 38,000 clones, roughly 80% being singletons. Trimming cost V 6 bases and J 4 bases, with 4 bases left between them. CDR3 length: 11 residues. Per the germline V gene, CDR1 is SGHKS and CDR2 is YYEKEE (reference sequence). The sequence was obtained from an adult with an advanced solid tumor such as melanoma, head and neck, liver or kidney cancer. The rearrangement joins TRBV5-5 to TRBJ2-2; D is undetermined. This specimen was CD4+ or CD8+ T cells sorted from blood, taken in a trial of the OX40 agonist ivuxolimab. This chain's CDR3 is CASTITGELFF. As DNA, the CDR3 is TGTGCCAGCACCATCACCGGGGAGCTGTTTTTT.